This T cell receptor beta chain appears in the sequencing data of a study of T cell responses to AZD1222 COVID-19 vaccine. The assay was immunoSEQ multiplex PCR, and TCRdb's table has in-frame clones only and misses some. The sample has about 270,000 clones, almost 95% seen once. Comments on this clone: Its antigen is unidentified.

General study points: Donor demographics were predominantly white British with a female majority; clonal diversity may be underestimated. The study identified only 6 or 7 AZD1222 recipients as seropositive at baseline.

Germline values: CDR1 SGHRS, CDR2 YFSETQ. Deletions cut 4 bases from V and 7 bases from J, with 9 bases between. The CDR3 length is 12 residues. The sequenced sample was peripheral blood, obtained 28 days after the second AZD1222 dose. This chain joins TRBV5-1 and TRBJ2-1; D perhaps matches TRBD1 (5 bases). This TCR derives from an adult who received the AZD1222 COVID-19 vaccine. CDR3 in amino acids: CASSPQGNEQFF. Here the CDR3 DNA reads TGCGCCAGCAGCCCCCAGGGTAATGAGCAGTTCTTC.